The T cell receptor (beta chain) described here comes from a study of CD8 T cells in ankylosing spondylitis. Study-wide results and caveats: The study looked at matched synovial fluid samples from ankylosing spondylitis patients. Disease-linked clones were reported to be significantly enriched there.

Scientists made TCR beta libraries using quantitative 5'-RACE with molecular barcodes. MiXCR, applied by TCRdb to the 5' RACE reads, yields one record per CDR3 protein. Altogether around 330,000 distinct CDR3 sequences are present, around a tenth being singletons, with the ten largest covering roughly 9.2%. Ten or more counts support this clonotype. Its target is not known. Sequences were obtained from blood, either unsorted or a sorted T cell fraction (not recorded which). This clonotype was obtained from a female donor with ankylosing spondylitis or in good health (not recorded which).

CDR3 bases: TGCAGCGTTGATCTAGGGCTAGATACGCAGTATTTT. It specifies CSVDLGLDTQYF. The chain joins TRBV29-1 to TRBJ2-3; no firm D call. Germline CDR1 SQVTM, CDR2 ANQGSEA. This CDR3 is 12 amino acids long. V was clipped by 3 bases and J by 5 bases, with 9 bases between them.